Listed below are T cell receptor beta chains from one sample, sequenced in a study of control samples from healthy donors and cancer patients. The repertoire was sequenced with immunoSEQ multiplex PCR; TCRdb's copy has only in-frame clones and lacks some. The data contain 150,000 to 200,000 clones, roughly 94% of them seen just once; the ten biggest clones take up 1.3% to 1.5%. The specimen sequenced was blood. The receptors derive from a young woman in good health. CDR3s include the opening cysteine and the closing phenylalanine or tryptophan. The D gene is left open where the match is weak. Clone size is not always given. Where it is, it says once, few, many or a class for expanded clones.

CDR3 DNA	CDR3 protein	J gene	V gene	D gene	clone size
TGTGCCAGCAGCGTAGAGGGGACGGACACTGAAGCTTTCTTT	CASSVEGTDTEAFF	TRBJ1-1	TRBV9	.	.
TGTGCCAGCCCTAAGAGGGGAGGGGGCCCGAACACTGAAGCTTTCTTT	CASPKRGGGPNTEAFF	TRBJ1-1	TRBV7-3	TRBD1	.
TGTGCCAGCAGCATATGGACAGGGTCCCACGAGCAGTACTTC	CASSIWTGSHEQYF	TRBJ2-7	TRBV14	TRBD1	.
TGTGCCAGCAGGCAAGGCGGATTAGCCAAAAACATTCAGTACTTC	CASRQGGLAKNIQYF	TRBJ2-4	TRBV3-1/TRBV3-2	.	once
TGTGCCACCAGTGATCCGGGACAGGGTATCACCGGGGAGCTGTTTTTT	CATSDPGQGITGELFF	TRBJ2-2	TRBV24-1	TRBD1	.
TGTGCCAGCAGTTCGGGACAGGGGGCGGAGACCGGGGAGCTGTTTTTT	CASSSGQGAETGELFF	TRBJ2-2	TRBV6-4	TRBD1	few
TGTGCCACCAGTGATTCTAAAGGGTACACGAACACTGAAGCTTTCTTT	CATSDSKGYTNTEAFF	TRBJ1-1	TRBV24-1	.	.
TGTGCCAGCAGTTTGTTTAGCGGGTCTATCTCCTACGAGCAGTACTTC	CASSLFSGSISYEQYF	TRBJ2-7	TRBV28	TRBD2	.
TGTGCCAGTAGTGAGAATACTGGGGCTAGCGGGAGGACAGATACGCAGTATTTT	CASSENTGASGRTDTQYF	TRBJ2-3	TRBV19	TRBD2	.
TGTGCCAGCAGCAGGACTCCTGGCTACGAGCAGTACTTC	CASSRTPGYEQYF	TRBJ2-7	TRBV11-3	.	.
TGTGCCAGCAGCCATGTACAGGGTGTCCAGCATTTT	CASSHVQGVQHF	TRBJ1-5	TRBV3-1/TRBV3-2	.	.
TGTGCCAGCAGTTCCGACAGGGATGAAGCTTTCTTT	CASSSDRDEAFF	TRBJ1-1	TRBV6-5	TRBD1	.
TGTGCCAGCAGTTTCCGGCTAGCGGTAGAGACCCAGTACTTC	CASSFRLAVETQYF	TRBJ2-5	TRBV5-6	TRBD2	.
TGTGCCAGCAGCTTAGATGGACATAGCAATCAGCCCCAGCATTTT	CASSLDGHSNQPQHF	TRBJ1-5	TRBV11-2	.	.
TGTGCCAGCACCGCGACAGGGGGTGGCTATGGCTACACCTTC	CASTATGGGYGYTF	TRBJ1-2	TRBV5-4	TRBD1	.
TGTGCCAGCAGCCCCTGGGCGGGCCCGGGAAATGAGCAGTTCTTC	CASSPWAGPGNEQFF	TRBJ2-1	TRBV7-8	.	.
TGTGCCAGCAATCCCTCTGGGGCCAACGTCCTGACTTTC	CASNPSGANVLTF	TRBJ2-6	TRBV6-5	.	few
TGTGCCAGCAGGTCCTTCGGAGGGATTGAGGAGACCCAGTACTTC	CASRSFGGIEETQYF	TRBJ2-5	TRBV11-2	.	.
TGTGCCAGTAGTATTGGAGGGACAGGATTCAGGGAGCAGTTCTTC	CASSIGGTGFREQFF	TRBJ2-1	TRBV19	TRBD1	.
TGTGCCAGCAGCACCCGAGCAGGGTCCGCGGGTTTCTTT	CASSTRAGSAGFF	TRBJ1-1	TRBV3-1/TRBV3-2	.	.
TGCGCCAGCAGCCAAAGCGGAGGGACAGGGAACAATGAGCAGTTCTTC	CASSQSGGTGNNEQFF	TRBJ2-1	TRBV4-1	TRBD1	.
TGTGCCAGCAACCCCGCCCGGGACAGGGGGGAGAGTGAAAAACTGTTTTTT	CASNPARDRGESEKLFF	TRBJ1-4	TRBV6-2/TRBV6-3	TRBD1	.